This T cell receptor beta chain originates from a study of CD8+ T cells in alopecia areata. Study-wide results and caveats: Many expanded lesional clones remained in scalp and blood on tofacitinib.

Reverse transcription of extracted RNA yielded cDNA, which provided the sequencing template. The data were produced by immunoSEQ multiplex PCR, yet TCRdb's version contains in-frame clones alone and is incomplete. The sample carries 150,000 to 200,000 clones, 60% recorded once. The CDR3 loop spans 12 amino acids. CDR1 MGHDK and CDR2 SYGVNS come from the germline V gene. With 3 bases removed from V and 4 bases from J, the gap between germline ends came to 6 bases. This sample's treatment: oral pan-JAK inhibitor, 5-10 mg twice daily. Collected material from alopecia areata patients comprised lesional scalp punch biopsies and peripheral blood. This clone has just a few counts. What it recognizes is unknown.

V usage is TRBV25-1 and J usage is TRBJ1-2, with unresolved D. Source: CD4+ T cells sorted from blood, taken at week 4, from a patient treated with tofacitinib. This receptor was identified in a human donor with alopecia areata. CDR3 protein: CASSDVPYGYTF. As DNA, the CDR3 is TGTGCCAGCAGTGACGTACCCTATGGCTACACCTTC.